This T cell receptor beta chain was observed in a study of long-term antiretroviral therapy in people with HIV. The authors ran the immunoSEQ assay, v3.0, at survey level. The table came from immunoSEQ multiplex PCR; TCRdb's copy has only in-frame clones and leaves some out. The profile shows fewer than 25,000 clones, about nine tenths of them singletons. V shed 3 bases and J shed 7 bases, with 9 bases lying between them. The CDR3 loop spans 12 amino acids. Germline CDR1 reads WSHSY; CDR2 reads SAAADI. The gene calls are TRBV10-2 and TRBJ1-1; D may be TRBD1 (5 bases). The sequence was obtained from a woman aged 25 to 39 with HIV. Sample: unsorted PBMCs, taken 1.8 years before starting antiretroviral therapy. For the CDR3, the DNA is TGCGCCAGCAGTGACAGGGTCAATGAAGCTTTCTTT. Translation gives CASSDRVNEAFF.